This T cell receptor (beta chain) originates from a study of blood T cell repertoires in COVID-19. Turning to the study itself: Whether acute or convalescent, the COVID-19 samples came from the United States, Italy and Spain.

V dropped 3 bases and J dropped 4 bases, with 12 bases sitting between them. Germline assignment: CDR1 MGHDK and CDR2 SYGVNS. The CDR3 consists of 14 residues. Per the original data handling: Reference gene primers were amplified, and this amplification served to estimate nucleated cell counts. Here immunoSEQ multiplex PCR was the method, and the copy in TCRdb shows in-frame clones only, minus some. V and J calls and clone size are as listed in that table; D and trimming were resolved from the DNA. The table records some 90,000 clones, roughly 72% of them present only once. The clonotype comes from a woman in her sixties or seventies in a cohort sampled during active or convalescent COVID-19. What was sequenced was peripheral blood. The chain joins TRBV25-1 to TRBJ1-2; D not resolved. CDR3 DNA: TGTGCCAGCAGTGACAGATTACAATTCTATGGCTACACCTTC. Residues: CASSDRLQFYGYTF.